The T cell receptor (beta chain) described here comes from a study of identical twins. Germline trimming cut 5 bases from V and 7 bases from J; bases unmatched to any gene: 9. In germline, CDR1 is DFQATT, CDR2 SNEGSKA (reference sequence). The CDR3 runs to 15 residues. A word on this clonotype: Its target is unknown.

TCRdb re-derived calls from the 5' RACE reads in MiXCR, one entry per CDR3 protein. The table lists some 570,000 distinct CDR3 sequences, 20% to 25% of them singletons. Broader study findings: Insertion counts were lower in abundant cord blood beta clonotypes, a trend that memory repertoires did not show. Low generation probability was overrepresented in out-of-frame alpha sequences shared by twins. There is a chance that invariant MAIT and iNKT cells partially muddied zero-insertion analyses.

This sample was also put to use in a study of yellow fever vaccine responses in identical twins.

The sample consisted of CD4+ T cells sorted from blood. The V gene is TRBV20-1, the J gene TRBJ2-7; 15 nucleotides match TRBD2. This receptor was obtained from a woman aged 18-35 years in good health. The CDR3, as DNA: TGCAGTGCTCTCCCGGGACTAGCGGGAGGAAGGGAGCAGTACTTC. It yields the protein CSALPGLAGGREQYF.